The source of this T cell receptor (beta chain) is a study of OX40 agonist ivuxolimab in advanced cancers. Clones were sequenced by immunoSEQ multiplex PCR, and TCRdb holds only the in-frame ones, with some missing. The sample lists roughly 59,000 clones; approximately 91% were seen once. Per the germline V gene, CDR1 is SGHNT and CDR2 is YYREEE (reference sequence). The CDR3 runs to 16 residues. Trimming took off 0 bases at V and 4 bases at J, with 15 bases between the two ends. The specimen was CD4+ or CD8+ T cells sorted from blood, collected in a trial of the OX40 agonist ivuxolimab. V gene TRBV5-4 combines with J gene TRBJ2-3; TRBD2 might be the D (5 bases). The TCR comes from an adult with an advanced solid tumor such as melanoma, head and neck, liver or kidney cancer. This CDR3 is CASSLGLVGGADTQYF. The CDR3 nucleotides read TGTGCCAGCAGCTTGGGCCTAGTCGGAGGAGCAGATACGCAGTATTTT.